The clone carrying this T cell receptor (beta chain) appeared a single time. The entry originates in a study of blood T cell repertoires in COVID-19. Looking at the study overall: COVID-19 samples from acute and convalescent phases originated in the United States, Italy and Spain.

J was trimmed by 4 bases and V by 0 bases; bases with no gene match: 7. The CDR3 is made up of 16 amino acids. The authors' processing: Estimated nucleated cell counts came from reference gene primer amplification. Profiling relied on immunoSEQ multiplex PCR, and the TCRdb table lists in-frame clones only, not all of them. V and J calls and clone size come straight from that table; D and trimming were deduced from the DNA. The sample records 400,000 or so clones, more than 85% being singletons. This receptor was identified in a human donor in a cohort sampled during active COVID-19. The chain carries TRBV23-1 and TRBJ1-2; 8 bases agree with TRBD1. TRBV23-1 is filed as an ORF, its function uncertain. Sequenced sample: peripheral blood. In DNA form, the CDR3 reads TGCGCCAGCAGTCAATCTATCAGGGGGCCTTTCTATGGCTACACCTTC. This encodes CASSQSIRGPFYGYTF.